This entry is about one T cell receptor (beta chain). Its specificity is not known. This sample is part of a study of T cell repertoires in cytomegalovirus infection. At the level of the study: CMV epitopes, recently identified HLA-C-restricted and well-studied HLA-B-restricted, were used. Public TCR beta signatures indicated both CMV infection and matching HLA type. Study-level findings and limits: In two of eight donors, the top clonotype was HLA-C-restricted CMV-specific.

MiXCR was run by TCRdb on the reads, yielding one entry per CDR3 protein. The sample has about 740,000 distinct CDR3 sequences; about 30% are singletons. This CDR3 has 13 amino acids. Germline V gene sequence: CDR1 SGHRS, CDR2 YFSETQ. Trimming took 3 bases from V and 5 from J; bases not matched to a gene: 4. This TCR was recovered from a human donor in good health (CMV status not recorded). Some clones in this sample may be carry-over from other donors' samples. Source: cultured PBMCs, taken from culture after CMV antigen stimulation. The chain uses TRBV5-1 and TRBJ2-7; TRBD1 agrees at 8 bases. CDR3 loop: CASSSATGDEQYF. CDR3 DNA sequence: TGCGCCAGCAGCTCTGCGACAGGGGACGAGCAGTACTTC.